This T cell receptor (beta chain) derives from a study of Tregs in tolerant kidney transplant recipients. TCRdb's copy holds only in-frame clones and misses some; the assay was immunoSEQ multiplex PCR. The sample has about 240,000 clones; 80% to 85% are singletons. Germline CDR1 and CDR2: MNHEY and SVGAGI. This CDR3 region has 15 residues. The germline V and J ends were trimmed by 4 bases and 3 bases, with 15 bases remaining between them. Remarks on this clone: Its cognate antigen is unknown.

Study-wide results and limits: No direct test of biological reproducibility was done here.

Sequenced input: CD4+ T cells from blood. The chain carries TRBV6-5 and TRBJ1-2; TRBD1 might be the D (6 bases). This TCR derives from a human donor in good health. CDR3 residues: CASSSHREGHYGYTF. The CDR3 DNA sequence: TGTGCCAGCAGTTCACACAGGGAGGGGCACTATGGCTACACCTTC.